These 10 T cell receptor beta chains were all obtained from the same sample, sequenced in a study of blood T cell repertoires in COVID-19 (dated by TCRdb to between 2020 and 2021). Preparation of the library involved the immunoSEQ multiplex PCR assay. Sourced from immuneACCESS, this table was stored by TCRdb with only in-frame sequences that have V and J called. A share of the clones is absent; for the studies checked, an unresolved V gene accounts for under half, and the remainder has no known explanation. Counted in this sample were about 120,000 clones; 90% of them appeared once. Roughly 2% of the sample comes from the top ten. Sequencing was done on a sample of peripheral blood. These receptors all come from a human donor with active COVID-19. The donor label of this sample is uncertain.

The chain couples TRBV6-5 to TRBJ1-2; 9 bases are a match to TRBD1. CDR3 size: 13 residues. Germline V gene lookup returns CDR1 MNHEY and CDR2 SVGAGI. J gave up 9 bases and V 6 bases, and 8 bases lay outside the gene matches. CDR3 protein: CASSRGTGLRYTF. The CDR3 DNA is TGTGCCAGCAGCCGAGGGACAGGGCTACGCTACACCTTC.

This clone is a singleton in its sample. The chain is built from TRBV4-1 and TRBJ1-1; possible D gene TRBD1, 5 bases. The CDR3 is 17 residues long. V lost 2 bases, J lost 0 bases, and 16 bases lay in between. Per the germline V gene, CDR1 is MGHRA and CDR2 is YSYEKL. The chain's CDR3 is CASSQLKNRPMNTEAFF. The CDR3 DNA sequence: TGCGCCAGCAGCCAACTGAAGAACAGGCCAATGAACACTGAAGCTTTCTTT.

V gene TRBV27 combines with J gene TRBJ1-6; 7 bases fit TRBD1. This CDR3 is 16 amino acids long. Germline V gene data show CDR1 as MNHEY and CDR2 as SMNVEV (reference sequence). V shed 5 bases, J shed 7 bases, and the junction held 11 bases outside the gene matches. The CDR3 region is CASSPATGRLNSPLHF. For the CDR3, the DNA is TGTGCCAGCAGTCCCGCGACAGGGAGGTTGAATTCACCCCTCCACTTT.

In its sample, this clone was seen once. The CDR3 reads CASSFGLAGYSYNEQFF. DNA for the CDR3: TGTGCCAGTAGTTTCGGACTAGCGGGTTATTCCTACAATGAGCAGTTCTTC. The rearrangement uses TRBV19 and TRBJ2-1; 11 bases map to TRBD2. The germline V gene has CDR1 LNHDA and CDR2 SQIVND (reference sequence). Unmatched junction bases numbered 7, after V lost 5 bases and J lost 1 base. CDR3 length: 17 amino acids.

The chain has TRBV6-6 and TRBJ1-2, with no clear D. This CDR3 is 14 amino acids long. Germline CDR1 MNHNY, CDR2 SVGAGI (reference sequence). V lost 6 bases to trimming and J lost 3 bases, with 14 bases between them. The CDR3 coding sequence is TGTGCCAGCAGGTCCTTTTCCTCCCACTATGGCTACACCTTC. Encoded protein: CASRSFSSHYGYTF.

This chain uses TRBV29-1 with TRBJ2-5, with a tentative D call TRBD1 (5 bases). The V gene's germline CDR1 is SQVTM and CDR2 ANQGSEA. The CDR3 totals 12 residues. Trimming removed 3 bases at V and 5 bases at J, with 10 bases between. The CDR3 nucleotides read TGCAGCGTTGACAGGGTAGGGGAGACCCAGTACTTC. This gives the protein CSVDRVGETQYF.

The rearrangement links TRBV18 to TRBJ1-3, with D tentatively TRBD1 (5 bases). The CDR3 has 14 residues. The germline V gene has CDR1 KGHSH and CDR2 LQKENI. V gave up 3 bases and J gave up 0 bases, with 6 bases separating them. CDR3 in DNA: TGTGCCAGCTCACCCAGGGACTCTGGAAACACCATATATTTT. Its protein product is CASSPRDSGNTIYF.

This rearrangement joins TRBV30 to TRBJ2-3; 7 nucleotides agree with TRBD2. The V and J ends lost 0 bases and 5 bases, in that order; junction bases with no gene match: 5. This CDR3 spans 14 amino acids. Germline CDR1 and CDR2: GTSNPN and SVGIG (reference sequence). The CDR3 region has the DNA TGTGCCTGGAGTGTCGGACTAGAGCGAGATACGCAGTATTTT. It encodes CAWSVGLERDTQYF.

The V call is TRBV9, the J call TRBJ1-1; the D gene is possibly TRBD1 (5 bases). CDR3 length equals 14 residues. The germline V and J ends were trimmed by 2 bases and 1 base, with 9 bases remaining between them. Germline V CDR1 and CDR2: SGDLS, YYNGEE. The CDR3 here is CASSVGGTNTEAFF. CDR3 in DNA: TGTGCCAGCAGCGTTGGAGGGACGAACACTGAAGCTTTCTTT.

The chain recombines TRBV10-2 with TRBJ2-7, with no clear D. The CDR3 extends over 12 amino acids. Germline CDR1 is WSHSY and CDR2 is SAAADI. V was cut by 8 bases and J by 4 bases, with 12 bases left in between. CDR3 protein: CASWAEPYEQYF. The DNA of the CDR3 is TGCGCCAGCTGGGCCGAACCTTACGAGCAGTACTTC.